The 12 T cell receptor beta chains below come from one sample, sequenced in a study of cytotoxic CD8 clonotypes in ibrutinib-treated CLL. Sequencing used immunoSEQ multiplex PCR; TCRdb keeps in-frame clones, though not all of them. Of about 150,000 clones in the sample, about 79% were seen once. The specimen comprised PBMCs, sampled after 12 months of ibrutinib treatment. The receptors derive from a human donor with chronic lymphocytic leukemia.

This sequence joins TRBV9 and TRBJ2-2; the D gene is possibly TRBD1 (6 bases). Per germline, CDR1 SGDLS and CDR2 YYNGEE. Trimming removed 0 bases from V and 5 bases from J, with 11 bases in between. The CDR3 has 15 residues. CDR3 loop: CASSVGSGATGELFF. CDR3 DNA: TGTGCCAGCAGCGTAGGGTCAGGGGCTACCGGGGAGCTGTTTTTT.

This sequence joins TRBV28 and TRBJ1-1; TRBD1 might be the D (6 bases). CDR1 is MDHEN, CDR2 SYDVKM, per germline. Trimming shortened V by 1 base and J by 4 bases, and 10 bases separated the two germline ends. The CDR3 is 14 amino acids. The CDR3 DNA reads TGTGCCAGCAGTTTATTTCAGGGGAGCACTGAAGCTTTCTTT. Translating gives CASSLFQGSTEAFF. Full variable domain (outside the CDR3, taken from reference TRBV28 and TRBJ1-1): DVKVTQSSRYLVKRTGEKVFLECVQDMDHENMFWYRQDPGLGLRLIYFSYDVKMKEKGDIPEGYSVSREKKERFSLILESASTNQTSMYLCASSLFQGSTEAFFGQGTRLTVV.

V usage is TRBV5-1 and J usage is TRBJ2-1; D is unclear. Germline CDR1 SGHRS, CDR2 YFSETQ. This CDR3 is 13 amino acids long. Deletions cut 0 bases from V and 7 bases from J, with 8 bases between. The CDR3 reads CASSLGQLNEQFF. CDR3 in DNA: TGCGCCAGCAGCTTGGGCCAGCTAAATGAGCAGTTCTTC.

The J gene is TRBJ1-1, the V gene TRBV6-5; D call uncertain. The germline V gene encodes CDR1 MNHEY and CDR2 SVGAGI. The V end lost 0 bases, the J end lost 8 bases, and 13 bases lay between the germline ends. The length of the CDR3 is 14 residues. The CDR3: CASSYSIPAGEAFF. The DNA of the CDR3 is TGTGCCAGCAGTTACTCGATTCCGGCGGGCGAAGCTTTCTTT.

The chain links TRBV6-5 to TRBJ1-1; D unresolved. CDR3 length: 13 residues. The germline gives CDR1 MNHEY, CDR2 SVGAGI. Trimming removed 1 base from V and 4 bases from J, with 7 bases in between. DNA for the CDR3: TGTGCCAGCAGTTACTGGAGGTCCACTGAAGCTTTCTTT. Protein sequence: CASSYWRSTEAFF.

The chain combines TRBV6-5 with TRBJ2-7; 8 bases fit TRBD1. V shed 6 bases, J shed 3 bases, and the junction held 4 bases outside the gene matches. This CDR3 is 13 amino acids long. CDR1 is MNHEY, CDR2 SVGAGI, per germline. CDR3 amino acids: CASRRDRHYEQYF. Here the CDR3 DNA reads TGTGCCAGCAGAAGGGACAGGCACTACGAGCAGTACTTC.

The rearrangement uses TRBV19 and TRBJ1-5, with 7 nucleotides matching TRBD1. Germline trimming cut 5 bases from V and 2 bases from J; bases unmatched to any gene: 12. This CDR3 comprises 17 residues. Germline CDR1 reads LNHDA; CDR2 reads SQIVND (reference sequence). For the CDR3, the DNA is TGTGCCAGTAGTCTCGAACGAGGGGGCGCGGGCAATCAGCCCCAGCATTTT. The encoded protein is CASSLERGGAGNQPQHF.

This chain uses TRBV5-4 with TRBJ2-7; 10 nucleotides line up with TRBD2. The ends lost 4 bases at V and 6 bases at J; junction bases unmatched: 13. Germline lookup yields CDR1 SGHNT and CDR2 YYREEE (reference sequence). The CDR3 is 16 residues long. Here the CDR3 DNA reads TGTGCCAGCAGCCCTACCCCGGGACTAGCGATGACCGAGCAGTACTTC. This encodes CASSPTPGLAMTEQYF.

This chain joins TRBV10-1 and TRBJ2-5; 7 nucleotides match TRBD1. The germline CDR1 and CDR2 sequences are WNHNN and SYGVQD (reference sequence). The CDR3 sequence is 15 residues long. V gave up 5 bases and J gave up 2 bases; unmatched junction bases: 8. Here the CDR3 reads CASSPETGSQETQYF. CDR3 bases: TGCGCCAGCAGTCCGGAGACAGGGAGTCAAGAGACCCAGTACTTC.

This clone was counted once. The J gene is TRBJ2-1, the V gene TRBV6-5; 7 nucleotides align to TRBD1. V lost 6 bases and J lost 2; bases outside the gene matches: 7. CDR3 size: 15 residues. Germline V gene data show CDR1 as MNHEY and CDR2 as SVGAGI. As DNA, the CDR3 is TGTGCCAGCAGCCCCCGTCAGGGGGCCTACAATGAGCAGTTCTTC. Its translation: CASSPRQGAYNEQFF.

The CDR3 DNA sequence: TGTGCCAGCATCCCAATGGCCCGTGGTAGATACGAGCAGTACTTC. Translating it yields CASIPMARGRYEQYF. The rearrangement uses TRBV2 and TRBJ2-7, with D hard to call. V was shortened by 7 bases and J by 4 bases, with 20 bases between the two germline ends. The CDR3 has 15 amino acids. The germline V gene has CDR1 SNHLY and CDR2 FYNNEI. Supplemented by reference TRBV2 and TRBJ2-7, the full variable domain reads EPEVTQTPSHQVTQMGQEVILRCVPISNHLYFYWYRQILGQKVEFLVSFYNNEISEKSEIFDDQFSVERPDGSNFTLKIRSTKLEDSAMYFCASIPMARGRYEQYFGPGTRLTVT.

CDR3 in amino acids: CASIGQAYEQYF. As DNA, the CDR3 is TGTGCCAGCATCGGACAAGCCTACGAGCAGTACTTC. This chain uses TRBV6-6 with TRBJ2-7; D is possibly TRBD1 (5 bases). Looked up from germline, CDR1 is MNHNY and CDR2 is SVGAGI (reference sequence). This CDR3 contains 12 residues. Trimming cost V 7 bases and J 2 bases, with 9 bases left between them.